There are a few counts of the clone carrying this TCR beta chain. Its specificity is unknown. CDR3 length: 15 amino acids. V gave up 4 bases and J gave up 2 bases; unmatched junction bases: 5. Germline CDR1 SGHKS, CDR2 YYEKEE (reference sequence). The sample belongs to a study of CD8 T cells in ankylosing spondylitis. The study, taken as a whole, reports: Clones linked to the disease showed a CD8+ phenotype. They occurred at relatively low frequencies in peripheral blood. Some of these motif variants have turned up before, in reports on reactive arthritis synovial fluid and blood. The study identified a TCR beta motif of several highly homologous variants that appeared characteristic of ankylosing spondylitis blood.

Quantitative 5'-RACE with molecular barcodes produced the TCR beta libraries. TCRdb redid the calling of the 5' RACE reads with MiXCR, one entry per CDR3 protein. The table lists some 840,000 distinct CDR3 sequences, about an eighth of them singletons. The sequenced sample was blood, either unsorted or a sorted T cell fraction (not recorded which). The V and J genes are TRBV5-5 and TRBJ1-5; TRBD1 aligns across 8 bases. This clonotype originated in a male donor with ankylosing spondylitis. The CDR3 coding sequence is TGTGCCAGCAGCACTCAGGGGGCGGGCAATCAGCCCCAGCATTTT. Its translation is CASSTQGAGNQPQHF.